A selection of T cell receptor beta chains follows, all from one sample in a study of technical replicates of blood from four donors. Sequenced by immunoSEQ multiplex PCR; TCRdb stores in-frame clones only, minus some. This sample has around 61,000 clones; approximately 97% occur once, and the top ten carry about 0.2%. The sample taken for sequencing was T cells isolated from PBMCs. The receptor set was obtained from a human donor in good health. CDR3s include the opening cysteine and the closing phenylalanine or tryptophan. The D gene is left open where the match is weak. Where a row states a size, it is once, few, many or the class of an expanded clone; other rows omit it.

clone_size	v_call	d_call	j_call	cdr3_aa	cdr3_nt
-	TRBV20-1	-	TRBJ1-2	CSATGDGYTF	TGCAGTGCTACAGGGGACGGCTACACCTTC
-	TRBV29-1	-	TRBJ1-1	CSGWMDRGAFF	TGCAGCGGATGGATGGACCGGGGAGCTTTCTTT
-	TRBV2	TRBD1	TRBJ1-4	CASRPRQGSVEKLFF	TGTGCCAGCAGGCCCCGACAGGGTTCCGTTGAAAAACTGTTTTTT
-	TRBV27	TRBD1	TRBJ2-3	CASSFTGGSLFTDTQYF	TGTGCCAGCAGTTTTACAGGGGGCTCGCTATTCACAGATACGCAGTATTTT
-	TRBV6-5	-	TRBJ1-2	CASSYIRSIGGYTF	TGTGCCAGCAGTTACATCAGGTCCATAGGTGGCTACACCTTC
-	TRBV5-1	-	TRBJ2-5	CASSPQGQGQETQYF	TGCGCCAGCAGCCCACAAGGGCAGGGACAAGAGACCCAGTACTTC
-	TRBV2	-	TRBJ1-6	CASSESHGSSYNSPLHF	TGTGCCAGCAGTGAATCCCACGGGAGCTCCTATAATTCACCCCTCCACTTT
-	TRBV29-1	-	TRBJ2-2	CSVAGVYTGELFF	TGCAGCGTTGCCGGAGTTTACACCGGGGAGCTGTTTTTT
-	TRBV5-1	-	TRBJ2-6	CASSPSFGANVLTF	TGCGCCAGCAGCCCCAGTTTTGGGGCCAACGTCCTGACTTTC
-	TRBV2	TRBD1	TRBJ2-7	CASSWGTGIYEQYF	TGTGCCAGCAGTTGGGGGACAGGGATTTACGAGCAGTACTTC
-	TRBV30	-	TRBJ2-5	CAWSGWGRETQYF	TGTGCCTGGAGCGGGTGGGGCAGGGAGACCCAGTACTTC
-	TRBV20-1	TRBD1	TRBJ2-5	CSAGQLETQYF	TGCAGTGCGGGACAGTTAGAGACCCAGTACTTC
-	TRBV10-3	TRBD2	TRBJ2-1	CAISERASGSSYNEQFF	TGTGCCATCAGTGAGCGCGCGAGCGGGAGCAGTTACAATGAGCAGTTCTTC
-	TRBV5-1	-	TRBJ2-7	CASSLEAPFSYEQYF	TGCGCCAGCAGCTTGGAAGCGCCCTTCTCCTACGAGCAGTACTTC
-	TRBV5-4	-	TRBJ2-2	CASSQGLNTGELFF	TGTGCCAGCAGCCAGGGTTTGAACACCGGGGAGCTGTTTTTT
once	TRBV15	TRBD1	TRBJ1-1	CATSTTGTGGGTEAFF	TGTGCCACGAGCACGACCGGGACAGGGGGGGGGACTGAAGCTTTCTTT
-	TRBV18	-	TRBJ1-3	CASSPTPHGGAGSGNTIYF	TGTGCCAGCTCACCCACCCCCCACGGGGGTGCAGGATCTGGAAACACCATATATTTT
-	TRBV10-3	TRBD1	TRBJ1-6	CAITPGQGSSSPLHF	TGTGCCATCACGCCGGGACAGGGTTCATCTTCACCCCTCCACTTT
-	TRBV5-1	-	TRBJ1-2	CASSLATGNYGYTF	TGCGCCAGCAGCTTGGCCACAGGCAACTATGGCTACACCTTC
-	TRBV5-5	TRBD1	TRBJ1-6	CASSLLGGNSPLHF	TGTGCCAGCAGCTTATTAGGGGGCAATTCACCCCTCCACTTT
-	TRBV7-6	-	TRBJ2-1	CASSLVAREQFF	TGTGCCAGCAGCTTAGTAGCCCGTGAGCAGTTCTTC
-	TRBV6-5	TRBD1	TRBJ2-5	CASSYGQEETQYF	TGTGCCAGCAGTTACGGACAGGAAGAGACCCAGTACTTC
-	TRBV6-5	-	TRBJ1-3	CASSRQVGNTIYF	TGTGCCAGCAGTCGACAGGTCGGAAACACCATATATTTT
few	TRBV9	-	TRBJ2-2	CASSYLTGELFF	TGTGCCAGCAGCTACCTAACCGGGGAGCTGTTTTTT
-	TRBV6-5	TRBD1	TRBJ1-2	CASSYPTGQGYGYTF	TGTGCCAGCAGTTACCCAACGGGACAGGGCTATGGCTACACCTTC
-	TRBV19	-	TRBJ2-5	CASSRWRETQYF	TGTGCCAGTAGTAGGTGGAGAGAGACCCAGTACTTC
-	TRBV11-2	TRBD2	TRBJ2-7	CASSIISGSSYEQYF	TGTGCCAGCAGCATCATTAGCGGGAGTTCCTACGAGCAGTACTTC
-	TRBV2	TRBD2	TRBJ2-2	CASTLSGTNTGELFF	TGTGCCAGCACCCTTAGCGGGACGAACACCGGGGAGCTGTTTTTT
-	TRBV5-1	-	TRBJ1-4	CASSLLGGSTNEKLFF	TGCGCCAGCAGCTTGTTGGGGGGAAGTACTAATGAAAAACTGTTTTTT
-	TRBV2	-	TRBJ1-2	CASSIQPLYGYTF	TGTGCCAGCAGTATACAGCCACTTTATGGCTACACCTTC
-	TRBV12-5	-	TRBJ1-5	CASGLVQKAGASNQPQHF	TGTGCTAGTGGTTTGGTACAAAAAGCGGGGGCGAGCAATCAGCCCCAGCATTTT
-	TRBV6-5	-	TRBJ2-5	CASSYSSQGETQYF	TGTGCCAGCAGTTACTCTAGCCAGGGGGAGACCCAGTACTTC
-	TRBV7-8	-	TRBJ2-7	CASSSSTTRLYEQYF	TGTGCCAGCAGCTCATCCACGACTAGGCTCTACGAGCAGTACTTC
-	TRBV5-1	TRBD1	TRBJ2-7	CASSQGQGRSYEQYF	TGCGCCAGCAGCCAAGGACAGGGGCGGTCTTACGAGCAGTACTTC
-	TRBV6-5	-	TRBJ1-3	CASSYNSRGSGNTIYF	TGTGCCAGCAGTTACAACTCCCGTGGCTCTGGAAACACCATATATTTT
-	TRBV2	TRBD2	TRBJ2-1	CASSEGGLAAYNEQFF	TGTGCCAGCAGTGAAGGGGGACTAGCGGCCTACAATGAGCAGTTCTTC
few	TRBV10-3	-	TRBJ1-1	CAISESRRRDMNTEAFF	TGTGCCATCAGTGAGTCGAGGAGACGCGATATGAACACTGAAGCTTTCTTT
-	TRBV5-4	TRBD2	TRBJ2-1	CASSLSGTSGNNEQFF	TGTGCCAGCAGCTTAAGTGGGACTAGCGGTAACAATGAGCAGTTCTTC
-	TRBV11-2	TRBD1	TRBJ1-5	CASSAYRGPGQPQHF	TGTGCCAGCAGCGCTTACAGGGGGCCGGGACAGCCCCAGCATTTT
once	TRBV27	TRBD1	TRBJ2-2	CASSLIGTVGELFF	TGTGCCAGCAGTTTAATTGGGACAGTCGGGGAGCTGTTTTTT
once	TRBV6-5	-	TRBJ1-1	CASSYWGSGDTEAFF	TGTGCCAGCAGTTACTGGGGTAGCGGGGACACTGAAGCTTTCTTT
once	TRBV9	-	TRBJ2-7	CASSVVVGAYEQYF	TGTGCCAGCAGCGTAGTAGTCGGGGCCTACGAGCAGTACTTC
-	TRBV5-1	-	TRBJ2-5	CASSLLGAEETQYF	TGCGCCAGCAGCTTGTTAGGGGCTGAAGAGACCCAGTACTTC
-	TRBV7-6	-	TRBJ1-3	CASSSKRGMNTIYF	TGTGCCAGCAGCAGTAAGCGGGGCATGAACACCATATATTTT